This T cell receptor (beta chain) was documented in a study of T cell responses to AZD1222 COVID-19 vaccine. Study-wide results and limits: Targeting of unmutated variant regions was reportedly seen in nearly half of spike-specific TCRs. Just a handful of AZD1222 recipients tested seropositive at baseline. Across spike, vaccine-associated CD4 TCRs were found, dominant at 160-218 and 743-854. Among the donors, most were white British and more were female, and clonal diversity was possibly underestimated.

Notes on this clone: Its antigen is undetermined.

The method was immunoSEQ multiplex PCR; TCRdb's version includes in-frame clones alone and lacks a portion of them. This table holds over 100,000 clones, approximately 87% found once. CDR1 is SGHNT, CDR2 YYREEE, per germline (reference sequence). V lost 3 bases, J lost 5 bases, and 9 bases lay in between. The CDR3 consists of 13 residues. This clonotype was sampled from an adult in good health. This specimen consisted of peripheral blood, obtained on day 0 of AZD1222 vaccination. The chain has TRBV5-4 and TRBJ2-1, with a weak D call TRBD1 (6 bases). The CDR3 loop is CASSSGQNNEQFF. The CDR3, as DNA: TGTGCCAGCAGCTCCGGACAGAACAATGAGCAGTTCTTC.